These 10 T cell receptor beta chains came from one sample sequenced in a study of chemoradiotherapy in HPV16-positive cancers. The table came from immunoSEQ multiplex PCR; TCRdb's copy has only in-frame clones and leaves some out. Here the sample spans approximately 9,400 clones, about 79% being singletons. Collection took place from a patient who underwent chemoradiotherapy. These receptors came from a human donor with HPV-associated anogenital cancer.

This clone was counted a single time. CDR3 nucleotide sequence: TGTGCCAGCAGCTCCAGGACAGACTCGGCGGGGGGAAACACCATATATTTT. Translated, it gives CASSSRTDSAGGNTIYF. The chain links TRBV7-2 to TRBJ1-3; TRBD1 might be the D (6 bases). This CDR3 comprises 17 residues. CDR1 SGHTA and CDR2 FQGNSA come from the germline V gene. With 4 bases removed from V and 4 bases from J, the gap between germline ends came to 20 bases.

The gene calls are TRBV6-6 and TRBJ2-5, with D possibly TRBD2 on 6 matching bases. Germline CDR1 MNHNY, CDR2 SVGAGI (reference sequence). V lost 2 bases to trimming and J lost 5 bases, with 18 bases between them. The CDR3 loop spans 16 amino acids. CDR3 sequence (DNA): TGTGCCAGCAGTTACCCGGGGGTATCGGGGCCGGAGACCCAGTACTTC. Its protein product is CASSYPGVSGPETQYF.

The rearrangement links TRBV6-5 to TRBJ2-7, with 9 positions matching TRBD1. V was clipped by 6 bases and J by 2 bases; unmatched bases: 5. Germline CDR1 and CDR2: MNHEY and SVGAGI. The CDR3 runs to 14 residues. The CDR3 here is CASRDTGGPYEQYF. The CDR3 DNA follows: TGTGCCAGCAGAGATACAGGGGGCCCCTACGAGCAGTACTTC.

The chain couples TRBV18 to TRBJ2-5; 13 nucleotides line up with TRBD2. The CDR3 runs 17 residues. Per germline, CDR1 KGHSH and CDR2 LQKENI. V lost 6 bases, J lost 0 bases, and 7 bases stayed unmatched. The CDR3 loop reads CASSSGLAGFDQETQYF. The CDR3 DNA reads TGTGCCAGCTCGTCGGGACTAGCGGGATTCGACCAAGAGACCCAGTACTTC.

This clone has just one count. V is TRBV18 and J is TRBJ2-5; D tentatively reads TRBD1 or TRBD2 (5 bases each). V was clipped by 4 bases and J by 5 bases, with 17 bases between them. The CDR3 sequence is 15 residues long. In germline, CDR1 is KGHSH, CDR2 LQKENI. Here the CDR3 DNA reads TGTGCCAGCTCACACCTCGGGTCCGAGGGGGAGACCCAGTACTTC. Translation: CASSHLGSEGETQYF.

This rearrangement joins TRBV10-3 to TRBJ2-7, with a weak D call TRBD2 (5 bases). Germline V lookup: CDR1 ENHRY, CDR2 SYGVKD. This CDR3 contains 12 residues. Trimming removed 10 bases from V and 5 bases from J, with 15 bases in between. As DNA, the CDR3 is TGTGCCACCCTAGGTGGGAGTCACGAGCAGTACTTC. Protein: CATLGGSHEQYF.

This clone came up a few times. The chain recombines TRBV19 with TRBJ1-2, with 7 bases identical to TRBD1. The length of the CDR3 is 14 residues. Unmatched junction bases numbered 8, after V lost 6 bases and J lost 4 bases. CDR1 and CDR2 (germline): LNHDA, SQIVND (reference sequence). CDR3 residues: CASSTSHRGYGYTF. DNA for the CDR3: TGTGCCAGTAGCACCTCACACAGGGGCTATGGCTACACCTTC.

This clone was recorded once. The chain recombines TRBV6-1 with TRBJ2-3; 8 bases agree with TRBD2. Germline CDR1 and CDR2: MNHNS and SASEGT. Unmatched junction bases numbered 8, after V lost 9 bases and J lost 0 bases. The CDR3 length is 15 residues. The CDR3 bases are TGTGCCAGTGGTATAGCGGGGCCTAGCACAGATACGCAGTATTTT. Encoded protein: CASGIAGPSTDTQYF.

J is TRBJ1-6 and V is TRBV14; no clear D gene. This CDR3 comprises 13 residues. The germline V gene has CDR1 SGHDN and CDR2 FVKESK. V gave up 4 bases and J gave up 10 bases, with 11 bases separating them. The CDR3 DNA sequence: TGTGCCAGCAGCCCGGCTTTATTGTCACCCCTCCACTTT. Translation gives CASSPALLSPLHF. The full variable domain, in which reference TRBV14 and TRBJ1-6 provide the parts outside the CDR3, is EAGVTQFPSHSVIEKGQTVTLRCDPISGHDNLYWYRRVMGKEIKFLLHFVKESKQDESGMPNNRFLAERTGGTYSTLKVQPAELEDSGVYFCASSPALLSPLHFGNGTRLTVT.

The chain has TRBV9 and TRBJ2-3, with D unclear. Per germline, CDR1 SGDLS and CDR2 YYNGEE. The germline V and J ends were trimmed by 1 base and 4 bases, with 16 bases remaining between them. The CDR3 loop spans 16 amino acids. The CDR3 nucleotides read TGTGCCAGCAGCGTAAACTCCCTTTTGGCGTCAGATACGCAGTATTTT. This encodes CASSVNSLLASDTQYF.